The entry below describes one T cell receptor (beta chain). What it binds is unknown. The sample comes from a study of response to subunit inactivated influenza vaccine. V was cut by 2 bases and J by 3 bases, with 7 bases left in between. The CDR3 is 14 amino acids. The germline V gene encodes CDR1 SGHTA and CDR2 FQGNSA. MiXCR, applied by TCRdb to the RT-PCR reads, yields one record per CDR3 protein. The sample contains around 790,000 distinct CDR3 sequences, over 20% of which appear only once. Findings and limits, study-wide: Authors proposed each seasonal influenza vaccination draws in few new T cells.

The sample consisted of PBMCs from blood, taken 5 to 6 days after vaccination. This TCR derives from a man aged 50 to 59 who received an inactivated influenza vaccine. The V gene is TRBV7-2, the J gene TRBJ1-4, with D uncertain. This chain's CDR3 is CASSLLAANEKLFF. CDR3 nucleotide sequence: TGTGCCAGCAGCTTATTGGCCGCTAATGAAAAACTGTTTTTT. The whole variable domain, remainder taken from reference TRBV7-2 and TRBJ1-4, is GAGVSQSPSNKVTEKGKDVELRCDPISGHTALYWYRQSLGQGLEFLIYFQGNSAPDKSGLPSDRFSAERTGGSVSTLTIQRTQQEDSAVYLCASSLLAANEKLFFGSGTQLSVL.